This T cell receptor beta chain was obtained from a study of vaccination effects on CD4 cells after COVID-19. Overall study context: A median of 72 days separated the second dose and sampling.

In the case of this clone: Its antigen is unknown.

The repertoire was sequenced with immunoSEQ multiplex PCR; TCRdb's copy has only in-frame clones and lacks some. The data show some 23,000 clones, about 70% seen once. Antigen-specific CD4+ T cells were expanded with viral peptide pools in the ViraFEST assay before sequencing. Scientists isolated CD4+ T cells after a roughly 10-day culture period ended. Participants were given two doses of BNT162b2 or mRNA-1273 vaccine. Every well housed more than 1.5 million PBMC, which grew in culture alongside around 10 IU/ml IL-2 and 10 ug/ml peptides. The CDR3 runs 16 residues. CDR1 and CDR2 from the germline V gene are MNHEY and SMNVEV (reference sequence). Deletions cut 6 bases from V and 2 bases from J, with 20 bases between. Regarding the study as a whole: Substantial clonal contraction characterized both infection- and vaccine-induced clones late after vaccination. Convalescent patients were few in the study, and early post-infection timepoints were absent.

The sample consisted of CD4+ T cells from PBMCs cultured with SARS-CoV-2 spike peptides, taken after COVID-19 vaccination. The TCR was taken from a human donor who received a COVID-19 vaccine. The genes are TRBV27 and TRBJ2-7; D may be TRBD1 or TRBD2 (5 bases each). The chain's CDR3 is CASRSPIQGRTYEQYF. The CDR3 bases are TGTGCCAGCAGGTCACCGATCCAGGGACGGACCTACGAGCAGTACTTC.